This TCR beta chain came from a study of response to subunit inactivated influenza vaccine. With respect to this clonotype: Its specificity is unknown.

Findings of the study overall: The study's authors posited that every seasonal influenza vaccination enlists few new T cells.

Germline V lookup: CDR1 MGHRA, CDR2 YSYEKL. The ends were cut back, 0 bases at V and 0 bases at J, with 10 bases in the middle. CDR3 size: 16 residues. TCRdb redid the calling of the RT-PCR reads with MiXCR, one entry per CDR3 protein. The profile shows some 500,000 distinct CDR3 sequences, 16% of them singletons. This clonotype was sampled from a man aged 50 to 69 who received an inactivated influenza vaccine. V and J are TRBV4-1 and TRBJ2-3; possibly TRBD1 or TRBD2 for D (6 bases each). This sample comprised CD4+ T cells sorted from PBMCs, obtained around 2 years after vaccination. CDR3 loop: CASSQDLGGSTDTQYF. The CDR3 DNA follows: TGCGCCAGCAGCCAAGACTTAGGGGGGAGCACAGATACGCAGTATTTT.